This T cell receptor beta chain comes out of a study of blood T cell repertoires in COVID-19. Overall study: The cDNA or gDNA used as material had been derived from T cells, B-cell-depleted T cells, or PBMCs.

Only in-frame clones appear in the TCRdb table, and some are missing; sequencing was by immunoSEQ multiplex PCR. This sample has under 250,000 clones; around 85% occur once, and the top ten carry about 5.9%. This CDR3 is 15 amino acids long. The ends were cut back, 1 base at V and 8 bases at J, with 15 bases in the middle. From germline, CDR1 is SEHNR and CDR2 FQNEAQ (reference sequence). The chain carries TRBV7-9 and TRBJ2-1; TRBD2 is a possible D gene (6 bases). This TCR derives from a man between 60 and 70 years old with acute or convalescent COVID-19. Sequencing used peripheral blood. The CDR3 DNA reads TGTGCCAGCAGCTTAGAAGGCGGGATGGCTGATGAGCAGTTCTTC. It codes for CASSLEGGMADEQFF.